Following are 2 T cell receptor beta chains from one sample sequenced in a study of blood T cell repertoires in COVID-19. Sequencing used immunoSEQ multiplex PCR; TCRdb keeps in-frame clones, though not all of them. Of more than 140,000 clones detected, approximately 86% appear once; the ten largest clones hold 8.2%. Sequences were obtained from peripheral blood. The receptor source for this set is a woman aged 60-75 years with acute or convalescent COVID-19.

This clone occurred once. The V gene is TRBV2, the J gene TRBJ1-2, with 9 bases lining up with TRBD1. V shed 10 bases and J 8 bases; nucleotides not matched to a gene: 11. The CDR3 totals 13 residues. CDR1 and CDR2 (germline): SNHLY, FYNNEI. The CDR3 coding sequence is TGTGCCACCGAGAGGGACAGGGCGGGGGGCTACACCTTC. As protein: CATERDRAGGYTF.

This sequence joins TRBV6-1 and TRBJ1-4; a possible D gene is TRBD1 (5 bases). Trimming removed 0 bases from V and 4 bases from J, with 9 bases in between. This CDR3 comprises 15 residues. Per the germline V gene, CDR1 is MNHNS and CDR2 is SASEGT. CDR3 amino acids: CASSEARQHNEKLFF. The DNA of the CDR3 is TGTGCCAGCAGTGAAGCAAGACAGCATAATGAAAAACTGTTTTTT.